This T cell receptor (beta chain) was sequenced for a study of T cell repertoires in cytomegalovirus infection (dated by TCRdb to the late 2010s). A note on the overall study: Peptide stimulations targeted recently identified HLA-C-restricted CMV epitopes, whose presentation resists viral immunomodulation, together with well-studied HLA-B-restricted epitopes. Donor HLA type was relevant to the analysis, because carriage of CMV infection together with the matching HLA type was indicated by public TCR beta signatures. What the authors observed across the whole study: Carriers of CMV infection plus the relevant HLA type were discriminated by the cumulative frequency of public TCR beta family members in the study cohort and in an independent roughly 340-donor cohort. The ex vivo response was dominated by HLA-C-restricted CMV-specific TCR beta clonotypes, which also provided the single most frequent clonotype in two of eight donors.

TCRdb names Illumina HiSeq 1500 as the instrument used. The public reads were reanalyzed by TCRdb: fastp trimming at Q25, MiXCR alignment, in-frame beta chains only. Every CDR3 protein is listed once, alongside the most common genes and DNA of its rows. In all, the sample holds hundreds of thousands of distinct CDR3 sequences, and 33% of those were seen once. 15% to 20% of the sample rests with the top ten. CDR1 SGHRS and CDR2 YFSETQ are derived from the germline V gene. V ends up 3 bases short and J 0 bases short, with an unmatched junction base count of 12. The CDR3 goes from the cysteine to the phenylalanine over 19 residues. CDR3 DNA only is kept here, 57 bases in frame from base 1. This sample's treatment or condition label indicates: in vitro stimulation with specific CMV peptide epitopes to enrich CMV-specific T cells. This clonotype occurred a few times. The antigen it binds to is not known. Nothing much larger sits one base from this clone, and base qualities are not available.

The material sequenced was cultured PBMCs, taken from culture after CMV antigen stimulation. The chain joins TRBV5-1 to TRBJ2-6; TRBD1 matches 7 bases in the middle. The TCR was taken from a human donor in good health (CMV status not recorded). Some clones in this sample may be carry-over from other donors' samples. The CDR3 here reads CASSSTAGTAFSGANVLTF. The DNA reads TGCGCCAGCAGCTCTACAGCCGGGACAGCATTCTCTGGGGCCAACGTCCTGACTTTC.